This TCR beta chain was captured by sequencing in a study of cytomegalovirus exposure and HLA in healthy donors. About the study: As an earlier analysis found, 150 million to 200 million T cells yielded 95 million to 130 million unique TCR beta sequences. Findings and caveats of the study: A prior analysis recorded that most TCR beta V segments were productive about 87% or about 30% of the time.

On this clone: The antigen is not known.

CDR1 SGHNT and CDR2 YENEEA come from the germline V gene. CDR3 size: 11 residues. V lost 4 bases, J lost 8 bases, and 8 bases lay in between. Vbeta (60) and Jbeta (13) primers were used in the PCR. Sequencing used immunoSEQ multiplex PCR; TCRdb keeps in-frame clones, though not all of them. The table includes 150,000 to 180,000 clones, roughly 83% detected once. The rearrangement links TRBV11-3 to TRBJ1-1; D is possibly TRBD1 (6 bases). The specimen sequenced was PBMCs. The TCR sequence derives from a man aged 30 to 39 in good health and CMV-seropositive. The CDR3 sequence is CASSSQGEAFF. For the CDR3, the DNA is TGTGCCAGCAGCTCACAGGGCGAAGCTTTCTTT.